The T cell receptor (beta chain) under discussion was sequenced for a study of T cell repertoires in cytomegalovirus infection. Overall study context: Through public TCR beta signatures, both CMV infection and matching HLA type were indicated. Notes on the study in general: Clonotype analysis showed dominance of the ex vivo response by HLA-C-restricted CMV-specific TCR beta clonotypes.

The V end lost 5 bases, the J end lost 3 bases, and 28 bases lay between the germline ends. This CDR3 contains 19 residues. Germline assignment: CDR1 LNHDA and CDR2 SQIVND (reference sequence). TCRdb passed the reads through MiXCR, listing each CDR3 protein once. The sample includes approximately 110,000 distinct CDR3 sequences, roughly 32% of them seen just once. A remark on this clonotype: Antigen specificity is unknown.

Specimen: CD8+ T cells from cultured PBMCs, collected from culture after CMV antigen stimulation. The sequence was obtained from a human donor in good health (CMV status not recorded). Some clones in this sample may be carry-over from other donors' samples. V and J are TRBV19 and TRBJ1-1; D may be TRBD1 (6 bases). The CDR3 DNA sequence: TGTGCCAGTAGTTTCTCCGGCATATGGACAGAAACTCCCCACACTGAAGCTTTCTTT. Translation: CASSFSGIWTETPHTEAFF.